This record covers a single T cell receptor beta chain. The sample comes from a study of Graves' ophthalmopathy and Graves' hyperthyroidism. Presentation of ophthalmopathy in the donors involved moderate-to-severe activity, CAS ≥3, NOSPECS ≥4 and a duration under 3 months. If patients had other autoimmune diseases, uncontrolled infections, pregnancy or lactation, they were excluded. The PBMC fraction was derived from under 11 ml of fresh peripheral blood. Using RNA transcripts, the TCR beta CDR3 regions were amplified. HTBI primers served in a first-round RT-PCR, which a second-round multiplex PCR followed. TCRdb re-called the multiplex PCR reads with MiXCR, one entry per CDR3 protein. The repertoire includes around 400,000 distinct CDR3 sequences, about 18% of them detected once, and around 1.4% sits in the top ten. V was shortened by 0 bases and J by 3 bases, with 9 bases between the two germline ends. The CDR3 has 16 residues. Germline values: CDR1 LNHNV, CDR2 YYDKDF (reference sequence).

The genes are TRBV15 and TRBJ2-6; tentative D call: TRBD2 (5 bases). The sample comprised peripheral blood. The clonotype comes from a woman between 18 and 29 years old with Graves' ophthalmopathy. The CDR3 DNA follows: TGTGCCACCAGCAGAGAAGGGAGAATTGGGGCCAACGTCCTGACTTTC. This encodes CATSREGRIGANVLTF.